Shown below are 14 T cell receptor beta chains from a single sample sequenced in a study of vaccination and CD4 T cells after COVID-19. Their recognized antigens are unknown. Regarding treatment: roughly ten-day PBMC culture with coronavirus spike peptide pools or control peptides (ViraFEST assay). Sequencing of cultured CD4+ T cell DNA used the Oncomine TCR Beta short-read assay. TCRdb ran MiXCR on the PCR reads and lists one entry per CDR3 protein. The sample has about 10,000 distinct CDR3 sequences; 30% are singletons. The specimen was CD4+ T cells from blood, cultured in vitro, collected after SARS-CoV-2 vaccination. The receptors were gathered from a human donor who had recovered from COVID-19.

This clonotype came up a few times. The rearrangement uses TRBV7-9 and TRBJ1-1; possible D gene TRBD1, 6 bases. This CDR3 comprises 15 residues. Germline assignment: CDR1 SEHNR and CDR2 FQNEAQ (reference sequence). Trimming removed 4 bases from V and 1 base from J, with 13 bases in between. CDR3 region: CASSSTQGSNTEAFF. The CDR3 nucleotides read TGTGCCAGCAGCTCGACACAGGGTTCGAACACTGAAGCTTTCTTT. Variable domain in full (rest from reference TRBV7-9 and TRBJ1-1): DTGVSQNPRHKITKRGQNVTFRCDPISEHNRLYWYRQTLGQGPEFLTYFQNEAQLEKSRLLSDRFSAERPKGSFSTLEIQRTEQGDSAMYLCASSSTQGSNTEAFFGQGTRLTVV.

This clonotype was seen a handful of times. Its ends do not fully match the called genes, so a read error is possible. The chain employs TRBV7-7 and TRBJ2-2; TRBD1 might be the D (6 bases). The CDR3 runs to 16 residues. Germline lookup yields CDR1 SSHAT and CDR2 FNYEAQ (reference sequence). The chain's CDR3 is CASSFAGATNTGELFF. The DNA for the CDR3 is TGTGCTAGCAGCTTCGCAGGGGCAACGAACACCGGGGAGCTGTTTTTT.

The chain uses TRBV27 and TRBJ1-2; 7 bases are shared with TRBD1. The germline CDR1 and CDR2 sequences are MNHEY and SMNVEV (reference sequence). The V and J ends lost 5 bases and 8 bases, in that order; junction bases with no gene match: 17. This CDR3 is built from 16 residues. The CDR3 sequence is CASSATPGQRYRGYTF. The CDR3 DNA follows: TGTGCCAGCAGTGCCACCCCGGGACAGCGATATCGCGGCTACACCTTC.

The chain has TRBV12-3 or TRBV12-4 and TRBJ1-5; no clear D gene. V was trimmed by 3 bases and J by 2 bases, leaving 8 bases between them. The CDR3 runs to 14 residues. Here the CDR3 DNA reads TGTGCCAGCAGTTTTCAGGAGGGCAATCAGCCCCAGCATTTT. This encodes CASSFQEGNQPQHF.

V and J are TRBV20-1 and TRBJ2-3; possible D gene TRBD2, 6 bases. The CDR3 runs to 13 residues. CDR1 is DFQATT and CDR2 is SNEGSKA in the germline V gene (reference sequence). The germline V and J ends were trimmed by 2 bases and 4 bases, with 10 bases remaining between them. CDR3 residues: CSARWGLSDTQYF. In nucleotides, the CDR3 is TGCAGTGCTAGATGGGGACTTTCAGATACGCAGTATTTT.

This clonotype was counted only a few times. The chain has TRBV7-2 and TRBJ2-2, with D uncertain. The germline V gene encodes CDR1 SGHTA and CDR2 FQGNSA. Trimming took off 5 bases at V and 7 bases at J, with 11 bases between the two ends. The CDR3 contains 13 residues. The chain's CDR3 is CASSPDTDGELFF. The CDR3 coding sequence is TGTGCCAGCAGCCCTGATACTGACGGGGAGCTGTTTTTT.

V and J are TRBV6-1 and TRBJ2-3, with unresolved D. Germline assignment: CDR1 MNHNS and CDR2 SASEGT. This CDR3 has 11 amino acids. Trimming stripped 5 bases from V and 4 bases from J, with 4 bases between. The CDR3 nucleotides are TGTGCCAGCAGTCGGCCAGATACGCAGTATTTT. Its translation is CASSRPDTQYF.

The chain couples TRBV23-1 to TRBJ2-7; 8 positions agree with TRBD2. TRBV23-1 is noted as an ORF with a role that remains uncertain. After removal of 11 bases from V and 0 bases from J, the junction contained 9 bases not matched to a gene. This CDR3 contains 14 residues. CDR3 amino acids: CAGQLAGYSYEQYF. The CDR3 DNA reads TGCGCCGGTCAATTAGCGGGATACTCCTACGAGCAGTACTTC.

In this sample, this clonotype turned up a few times. The V and J genes are TRBV18 and TRBJ2-7; D gene unclear. The germline V gene has CDR1 KGHSH and CDR2 LQKENI. Trimming removed 6 bases at V and 2 bases at J, with 11 bases between. The CDR3 runs to 13 residues. The CDR3 nucleotides read TGTGCCAGCTCCCCCAGGAGAACCTACGAGCAGTACTTC. The encoded protein is CASSPRRTYEQYF. Full variable domain (missing parts from reference TRBV18 and TRBJ2-7): NAGVMQNPRHLVRRRGQEARLRCSPMKGHSHVYWYRQLPEEGLKFMVYLQKENIIDESGMPKERFSAEFPKEGPSILRIQQVVRGDSAAYFCASSPRRTYEQYFGPGTRLTVT.

This clonotype was counted only a few times. The chain couples TRBV4-3 to TRBJ1-2, with D tentatively TRBD1 (6 bases). The ends were cut back, 1 base at V and 5 bases at J, with 20 bases in the middle. The germline V gene encodes CDR1 LGHNA and CDR2 YSLEER. The CDR3 runs 17 residues. The CDR3 DNA is TGCGCCAGCAGCCAAGTAGGCAGGGGCCAAAAGTCGTATGGCTACACCTTC. This gives the protein CASSQVGRGQKSYGYTF.

This clonotype was counted a few times. This chain links TRBV29-1 with TRBJ1-1; D remains unclear. The CDR3 has 13 amino acids. In germline, CDR1 is SQVTM, CDR2 ANQGSEA. V lost 2 bases, J lost 1 base, and 8 bases lay in between. CDR3 sequence: CSVERVGNTEAFF. The CDR3 region has the DNA TGCAGCGTTGAAAGGGTGGGGAACACTGAAGCTTTCTTT.

This clonotype was picked up a small number of times. This chain connects TRBV7-8 to TRBJ1-5; D possibly corresponds to TRBD1 (5 bases). This CDR3 has 13 residues. Germline V gene sequence: CDR1 SGHVS, CDR2 FQNEAQ. Trimming took off 4 bases at V and 6 bases at J, with 10 bases between the two ends. CDR3 in amino acids: CASSSQGGQPQHF. The CDR3 DNA follows: TGTGCCAGCAGCTCGCAGGGCGGTCAGCCCCAGCATTTT. Supplemented by reference TRBV7-8 and TRBJ1-5, the full variable domain reads GAGVSQSPRYKVAKRGQDVALRCDPISGHVSLFWYQQALGQGPEFLTYFQNEAQLDKSGLPSDRFFAERPEGSVSTLKIQRTQQEDSAVYLCASSSQGGQPQHFGDGTRLSIL.

The CDR3 sequence: CASKFGVEAHRAKNIQYF. CDR3 DNA sequence: TGTGCCAGCAAATTCGGGGTAGAAGCCCACCGGGCCAAAAACATTCAGTACTTC. This chain uses TRBV6-2 or TRBV6-3 with TRBJ2-4, with a weak D call TRBD2 (5 bases). Germline V gene data show CDR1 as MNHEY and CDR2 as SVGEGT. This CDR3 spans 18 amino acids. V lost 7 bases, J lost 1 base, and 23 bases lay in between.

This clonotype has just a few counts. This chain joins TRBV24-1 and TRBJ2-3; 12 bases are shared with TRBD2. V trimming: 5 bases; J trimming: 6 bases; junction bases outside the gene matches: 11. The germline gives CDR1 KGHDR, CDR2 SFDVKD. The CDR3 sequence is 17 residues long. The CDR3 here is CATSAATSGRESDTQYF. DNA for the CDR3: TGTGCCACCAGTGCGGCGACTAGCGGGAGAGAGTCGGATACGCAGTATTTT.